This record covers a single T cell receptor (beta chain). Per the germline V gene, CDR1 is SQVTM and CDR2 is ANQGSEA. CDR3 length: 14 residues. V shed 3 bases and J 12 bases; nucleotides not matched to a gene: 11. Libraries were prepared by immunoSEQ multiplex PCR; TCRdb keeps only in-frame clonotypes and omits some of them. The table lists fewer than 200,000 clones, around nine tenths of them singletons. The data derive from a study of control samples from healthy donors and cancer patients. The chain links TRBV29-1 to TRBJ2-1; 10 positions agree with TRBD2. The sequenced sample was blood. The receptor was derived from a woman aged 25 to 39 in good health. Written as DNA, the CDR3 is TGCAGCGTTGACAGAAGCGGGGGGGCCTTTGGGCAGTTCTTC. Residues: CSVDRSGGAFGQFF.